The clone carrying this T cell receptor (beta chain) was recorded a few times. Its specificity is unknown. The CDR3 is 16 amino acids. The germline V gene encodes CDR1 MNHNS and CDR2 SASEGT. V lost 4 bases and J lost 7, with 23 bases in between. These data originate in a study of T-cell memory formation after mild COVID-19. Notes on the study in general: Balance between CD4 and CD8 was seen in clones contracting day 15 to 85, and a CD4+ lean was seen in later expanders.

Barcoded TCR alpha and TCR beta cDNA libraries with UMIs came from 5'RACE using constant-segment primers. TCRdb re-called the 5' RACE reads through MiXCR, storing one row per CDR3 protein. The table includes 300,000 to 400,000 distinct CDR3 sequences, over 25% detected once. Sequenced sample: PBMCs or a T cell subset sorted from them (not recorded which). The chain joins TRBV6-1 to TRBJ2-7; the D call may be TRBD1 or TRBD2 (5 bases each). The TCR originated in an adult woman who had mild COVID-19 (a few samples of this study predate the infection). Cell type and time point are not known. Written as DNA, the CDR3 is TGTGCCAGCAGTGTCCCCACCGGGACCGACTTAGGGGAGCAGTACTTC. Its protein is CASSVPTGTDLGEQYF.